This entry describes one TCR beta chain. Its target is not known. A read error may produce the germline difference seen at one junction end. The sample is drawn from a study of tumor and adjacent non-tumor tissue in lung cancer. Germline V lookup: CDR1 MNHEY, CDR2 SVGEGT. CDR3 size: 14 residues. Whole-study results and caveats: Compared with tumor, normal lung showed significantly lower TCR diversity.

Three rounds of nested PCR, following a modified ARM-PCR protocol, produced the TCRbeta library. MiXCR, run by TCRdb on the multiplex PCR reads, gives a single entry per CDR3 protein. The table includes over 85,000 distinct CDR3 sequences, nearly 85% detected once. The template was RNA from unsorted bulk tissue. Chemotherapy-naive patients with new lung cancer underwent thoracic surgery in China, August–late 2014. This receptor was identified in a man between 65 and 85 years old with non-small cell lung cancer. The V call is TRBV6-2 or TRBV6-3, the J call TRBJ2-5, with 7 bases that match TRBD1. The material sequenced was lung tumor tissue. The CDR3 DNA reads TGTGCCAGCTGTCCGGGACAGATTCAAGAGGCCCAGTACTTC. Translating gives CASCPGQIQEAQYF.